This note documents a single T cell receptor (beta chain) sequence. These data are taken from a study of T cell changes during pregnancy in multiple sclerosis. Germline V gives CDR1 MNHEY, CDR2 SMNVEV (reference sequence). The CDR3 totals 15 residues. The ends lost 4 bases at V and 3 bases at J; junction bases unmatched: 7. The protocol was immunoSEQ multiplex PCR, while the TCRdb copy is restricted to in-frame clones and leaves out a portion. The data show around 66,000 clones, 90% seen once. Material: peripheral blood, obtained in the first trimester of pregnancy. The TCR sequence derives from a female donor in good health, enrolled as a control in a pregnancy study. The chain is built from TRBV27 and TRBJ1-1, with 8 bases fitting TRBD1. The DNA for the CDR3 is TGTGCCAGCAGTTCCCGGACAGGGTTCGACACTGAAGCTTTCTTT. Its translation: CASSSRTGFDTEAFF.